This passage covers 17 T cell receptor beta chains from one sample sequenced in a study of T cells after yellow fever vaccination. TCRdb itself ran the 5' RACE reads through MiXCR, one entry per CDR3 protein. The sample includes 110,000 to 150,000 distinct CDR3 sequences, around 6.3% seen only once; the top ten take under 0.7%. The specimen was CD4+ T cells sorted from PBMCs, collected 10 days after the yellow fever booster vaccination. The receptors here all came from a man in his thirties or forties who received the YFV17D yellow fever vaccine.

Many counts were recorded for this clonotype. The chain is built from TRBV5-1 and TRBJ2-1; 12 bases are a match to TRBD2. Losses at the gene ends were 0 bases for V and 8 bases for J; bases not matched to a gene: 6. Germline lookup yields CDR1 SGHRS and CDR2 YFSETQ. The CDR3 spans 16 residues. CDR3 loop: CASSLDSSSGRDEQFF. The DNA of the CDR3 is TGCGCCAGCAGCTTGGATTCTTCTAGCGGGAGGGATGAGCAGTTCTTC.

The V gene is TRBV7-7, the J gene TRBJ2-3, with 9 positions matching TRBD1. V lost 4 bases to trimming and J lost 3 bases; unmatched junction nucleotides: 5. The CDR3 extends over 15 amino acids. Germline V gives CDR1 SSHAT, CDR2 FNYEAQ (reference sequence). The DNA for the CDR3 is TGTGCCAGCAGCTCGGGACAGGGAGGGACAGATACGCAGTATTTT. It translates to CASSSGQGGTDTQYF. Together with reference TRBV7-7 and TRBJ2-3, the CDR3 gives the full variable domain: GAGVSQSPRYKVTKRGQDVTLRCDPISSHATLYWYQQALGQGPEFLTYFNYEAQPDKSGLPSDRFSAERPEGSISTLTIQRTEQRDSAMYRCASSSGQGGTDTQYFGPGTRLTVL.

Many counts were recorded for this clonotype. The chain couples TRBV2 to TRBJ1-5, with 9 bases fitting TRBD1. With 8 bases clipped from V and 7 bases from J, the junction kept 6 bases outside the gene matches. This CDR3 contains 13 residues. Germline V gives CDR1 SNHLY, CDR2 FYNNEI. CDR3 in amino acids: CASRTGDEQPQHF. DNA for the CDR3: TGTGCCAGCCGGACAGGGGATGAGCAGCCCCAGCATTTT. The full variable domain, its missing parts supplied by reference TRBV2 and TRBJ1-5, is EPEVTQTPSHQVTQMGQEVILRCVPISNHLYFYWYRQILGQKVEFLVSFYNNEISEKSEIFDDQFSVERPDGSNFTLKIRSTKLEDSAMYFCASRTGDEQPQHFGDGTRLSIL.

This clonotype has a count of ten or more. The V gene is TRBV20-1, the J gene TRBJ2-7; 9 nucleotides agree with TRBD1. V gave up 5 bases and J gave up 3 bases; unmatched junction bases: 5. Germline CDR1 DFQATT, CDR2 SNEGSKA (reference sequence). CDR3 length: 13 amino acids. Here the CDR3 reads CSAARTGVYEQYF. The CDR3 DNA reads TGCAGTGCTGCCCGGACAGGGGTCTACGAGCAGTACTTC.

The chain links TRBV6-4 to TRBJ2-3; 8 bases are shared with TRBD1. This CDR3 is built from 15 residues. V gave up 4 bases and J gave up 2 bases; unmatched junction bases: 5. CDR1 and CDR2 from the germline V gene are MRHNA and SNTAGT. The CDR3 region has the DNA TGTGCCAGCAGTGGGACAGGGATCGCCACAGATACGCAGTATTTT. Amino acids: CASSGTGIATDTQYF.

The table lists this clonotype with many counts. The chain has TRBV12-3 or TRBV12-4 and TRBJ2-1, with TRBD2 identical over 7 bases. This CDR3 region has 16 residues. The V and J ends lost 1 base and 5 bases, in that order; junction bases with no gene match: 8. The CDR3 sequence is CASSLGPSGFNNEQFF. The CDR3 DNA sequence: TGTGCCAGCAGTTTAGGTCCTAGCGGTTTCAACAATGAGCAGTTCTTC.

This clonotype was seen repeatedly, ten times or more. The rearrangement uses TRBV20-1 and TRBJ2-3; the D gene is possibly TRBD1 (6 bases). Deletions cut 6 bases from V and 0 bases from J, with 10 bases between. The CDR3 is 13 residues long. Germline V CDR1 and CDR2: DFQATT, SNEGSKA (reference sequence). The CDR3 sequence: CSAKTGSTDTQYF. As DNA, the CDR3 is TGCAGTGCCAAGACAGGTAGCACAGATACGCAGTATTTT.

V usage is TRBV19 and J usage is TRBJ1-1; TRBD1 might be the D (6 bases). Germline CDR1 is LNHDA and CDR2 is SQIVND (reference sequence). This CDR3 has 17 residues. V was clipped by 3 bases and J by 0 bases, with 17 bases between them. The CDR3 reads CASSIGARDTMNTEAFF. The CDR3 DNA is TGTGCCAGTAGTATTGGTGCCCGGGACACTATGAACACTGAAGCTTTCTTT.

This clonotype has ten or more counts. This rearrangement joins TRBV4-3 to TRBJ2-1; D unresolved. V lost 0 bases and J 12 bases, leaving 12 bases between the germline ends. Germline lookup yields CDR1 LGHNA and CDR2 YSLEER. The CDR3 contains 13 residues. The CDR3 reads CASSQDEGRAQFF. Here the CDR3 DNA reads TGCGCCAGCAGCCAAGACGAAGGAAGGGCGCAGTTCTTC.

The chain is built from TRBV5-6 and TRBJ2-7; 8 nucleotides line up with TRBD1. The trim removed 4 bases at V and 3 bases at J, leaving 6 bases unmatched. CDR1 is SGHDT, CDR2 YYEEEE, per germline. The CDR3 covers 14 residues. The CDR3 region is CASSRRTGRYEQYF. In DNA form, the CDR3 reads TGTGCCAGCAGCCGACGGACAGGGCGCTACGAGCAGTACTTC.

This clonotype was seen repeatedly, ten times or more. The rearrangement links TRBV12-3 or TRBV12-4 to TRBJ1-4; D unclear. The CDR3 sequence is 14 residues long. Trimming pared 7 bases from V and 0 bases from J, leaving 9 bases between. CDR3 region: CASTSGTTNEKLFF. The CDR3 region has the DNA TGTGCCAGCACCTCGGGAACAACTAATGAAAAACTGTTTTTT.

This clonotype was picked up a small number of times. V usage is TRBV19 and J usage is TRBJ2-1; D may be TRBD1 or TRBD2 (5 bases each). With 6 bases removed from V and 7 bases from J, the gap between germline ends came to 16 bases. Germline CDR1 reads LNHDA; CDR2 reads SQIVND (reference sequence). This CDR3 has 14 residues. This CDR3 reads CASRPRREWNEQFF. CDR3 DNA sequence: TGTGCCAGTAGGCCTCGCAGGGAGTGGAATGAGCAGTTCTTC.

This clonotype occurred a few times. The V and J genes are TRBV6-2 or TRBV6-3 and TRBJ2-6, with no clear D. The germline gives CDR1 MNHEY, CDR2 SVGEGT. The CDR3 spans 20 residues. Trimming removed 3 bases from V and 0 bases from J, with 21 bases in between. The CDR3 region is CASSYFWPGRRNSGANVLTF. As DNA, the CDR3 is TGTGCCAGCAGTTATTTTTGGCCAGGTCGGCGGAACTCTGGGGCCAACGTCCTGACTTTC.

This clonotype has at least ten counts. V usage is TRBV29-1 and J usage is TRBJ2-7; 7 bases are a match to TRBD1. J lost 0 bases, V lost 8 bases, and 10 bases had no gene match. The CDR3 length is 14 residues. CDR1 and CDR2 from the germline V gene are SQVTM and ANQGSEA. The DNA of the CDR3 is TGCAGCATCTCCGGGACAGCGAGCTCCTACGAGCAGTACTTC. It codes for CSISGTASSYEQYF.

The chain is built from TRBV5-6 and TRBJ1-5, with D uncertain. The germline V gene encodes CDR1 SGHDT and CDR2 YYEEEE. The CDR3 sequence is 14 residues long. Trimming took off 1 base at V and 3 bases at J, with 8 bases between the two ends. The CDR3 DNA is TGTGCCAGCAGCTTGCCAGGAGCCAATCAGCCCCAGCATTTT. Amino acids: CASSLPGANQPQHF.

The gene calls are TRBV27 and TRBJ2-3; tentatively, D is TRBD2 (6 bases). CDR3 length equals 19 residues. Trimming removed 4 bases from V and 2 bases from J, with 25 bases in between. Germline CDR1 reads MNHEY; CDR2 reads SMNVEV (reference sequence). This CDR3 is CASSSLAYPIGGPTDTQYF. DNA for the CDR3: TGTGCCAGCAGTTCCTTAGCATACCCCATCGGAGGGCCCACAGATACGCAGTATTTT.

This clonotype came up a few times. The chain links TRBV28 to TRBJ1-5; D may be TRBD1 (5 bases). Germline V gene lookup returns CDR1 MDHEN and CDR2 SYDVKM. This CDR3 contains 15 residues. Trimming shortened V by 8 bases and J by 3 bases, and 17 bases separated the two germline ends. For the CDR3, the DNA is TGTGCCAGCCATCCGACAGAGGGGATCAATCAGCCCCAGCATTTT. Amino acids: CASHPTEGINQPQHF.